The TCR beta chain under discussion was sequenced for a study of OX40 agonist ivuxolimab in advanced cancers. Study summary: While on treatment, patients had intravenous ivuxolimab at 0.01 to 10 mg/kg every 2 weeks.

This clone showed up just once. Data came from immunoSEQ multiplex PCR; TCRdb stores just in-frame clones and leaves some out. The table includes around 50,000 clones, roughly 78% detected once. V shed 5 bases and J 11 bases; nucleotides not matched to a gene: 11. The CDR3 is 13 residues long. Per the germline V gene, CDR1 is MDHEN and CDR2 is SYDVKM. If patients had autoimmune disease history or systemic immunosuppression, they were excluded. This TCR came from an adult with an advanced solid tumor such as melanoma, head and neck, liver or kidney cancer. V gene TRBV28 combines with J gene TRBJ1-1; 7 positions agree with TRBD1. The starting material was CD4+ or CD8+ T cells sorted from blood, obtained in a trial of the OX40 agonist ivuxolimab. CDR3 DNA: TGTGCCAGCAGTCCAGTTCAGGGGGGGTCGGCTTTCTTT. Residues: CASSPVQGGSAFF.